This T cell receptor beta chain was documented in a study of blood T cell repertoires in COVID-19. About the study: Donors in the United States, Italy and Spain gave samples during acute or convalescent COVID-19. PBMCs, B-cell-depleted T cells, or T cells were the source of the cDNA or gDNA that made up the material.

Libraries were prepared by immunoSEQ multiplex PCR; TCRdb keeps only in-frame clonotypes and omits some of them. The sample lists about 150,000 clones; 84% were seen once. This sequence was found in a woman aged 45-60 years in a cohort sampled during active or convalescent COVID-19. Input material: peripheral blood.

As DNA, the CDR3 is TGTGCCATCAGTGACGGACTCGCTGTGGATACGCAGTATTTT. Its protein is CAISDGLAVDTQYF. V and J are TRBV10-3 and TRBJ2-3; maybe TRBD2 (5 bases). The CDR3 loop spans 14 amino acids. Trimming shortened V by 3 bases and J by 6 bases, and 13 bases separated the two germline ends. CDR1 is ENHRY, CDR2 SYGVKD, per germline.